This TCR beta chain originates from a study of T cell repertoires in cytomegalovirus infection. Background on the study: Both a matching HLA type and CMV infection were indicated by public TCR beta signatures.

This CDR3 comprises 15 residues. Germline CDR1 is MGHRA and CDR2 is YSYEKL. The germline V and J ends were trimmed by 1 base and 6 bases, with 14 bases remaining between them. Study-level results: It was HLA-C-restricted CMV-specific TCR beta clonotypes that dominated the response ex vivo. Pooled public TCR beta family frequency picked out CMV carriers with the relevant HLA.

Comments on this clonotype: What it binds is not known.

TCRdb re-analysed the reads in MiXCR, keeping a single row per CDR3 protein. The data hold approximately 100,000 distinct CDR3 sequences, with about 28% observed a single time. Sample: CD8+ T cells from cultured PBMCs, taken from culture after CMV antigen stimulation. The gene calls are TRBV4-1 and TRBJ2-3; no clear D gene. The source of this sequence is a human donor in good health (CMV status not recorded). Some clones in this sample may be carry-over from other donors' samples. CDR3 coding DNA: TGCGCCAGCAGCCAAGCGCCGGCTGGGTGGGATACGCAGTATTTT. It translates to CASSQAPAGWDTQYF.